The present T cell receptor beta chain was sequenced within a study of regulatory T cells in long-lasting Graves disease. Both iRepertoire HTBI primers and Arm-PCR of CDR3 regions were used to build the TCR beta libraries. TCRdb fed the multiplex PCR reads into MiXCR, producing one record per CDR3 protein. The table records around 450,000 distinct CDR3 sequences, about a sixth of them present only once. The time point: newly diagnosed GD, antithyroid drugs for less than 3 months. Isolated PBMC RNA provided the starting material for the TCR library. This clonotype was observed many times. This CDR3 has 13 amino acids. Germline CDR1 SNHLY, CDR2 FYNNEI. The ends were cut back, 6 bases at V and 3 bases at J, with 9 bases in the middle. These data were likewise used in another study, on T cells in Graves' hyperthyroidism and ophthalmopathy. That source adds: Researchers ran a first-round RT-PCR on the TCR CDR3 using the HTBI primer set.

The rearrangement joins TRBV2 to TRBJ1-5, with D unclear. This sample comprised peripheral blood mononuclear cells (PBMCs), obtained at new diagnosis, from a patient treated with antithyroid drugs. The sequence derives from a middle-aged man with Graves disease. This CDR3 is CASSPDNNQPQHF. In DNA form, the CDR3 reads TGTGCCAGCAGCCCCGACAACAATCAGCCCCAGCATTTT.